This T cell receptor beta chain was recorded in a study of blood T cell repertoires in COVID-19. This table comes from immunoSEQ multiplex PCR, and its TCRdb copy is limited to in-frame clones, with some not included. The data contain about 85,000 clones, around 80% of them seen just once; the ten biggest clones take up 0.95% to 1.5%. V lost 0 bases, J lost 7 bases, and 6 bases stayed unmatched. This CDR3 contains 15 residues. The germline V gene encodes CDR1 MNHNS and CDR2 SASEGT. Sequencing used peripheral blood. This receptor was taken from a woman aged 80 or over with acute or convalescent COVID-19. This chain joins TRBV6-1 and TRBJ1-5, with TRBD1 identical over 7 bases. The CDR3 DNA reads as TGTGCCAGCAGTGAAGCGACAGGGCGTTGGCAGCCCCAGCATTTT. Protein: CASSEATGRWQPQHF.